This T cell receptor beta chain was retrieved from a study of blood T cell repertoires in COVID-19. In the study overall: Sites in the United States, Italy and Spain provided acute and convalescent COVID-19 samples. T cells, B-cell-depleted T cells, or PBMCs provided the cDNA or gDNA that served as material.

In the original workflow: Amplification with reference gene primers provided the estimates of nucleated cell counts. Sequencing used immunoSEQ multiplex PCR; TCRdb keeps in-frame clones, though not all of them. Clonal size and the V and J genes are those of that table, whereas D and trimming came from the DNA. The sample lists 100,000 to 150,000 clones, roughly four fifths seen once, with about 4.5% in the top ten. V was pared by 6 bases and J by 5 bases, with 13 bases between. Per germline, CDR1 SGHVS and CDR2 FQNEAQ. The CDR3 runs to 13 residues. Specimen: peripheral blood. This receptor was obtained from a woman aged 70-85 years with acute or convalescent COVID-19. The V and J genes are TRBV7-8 and TRBJ1-1; D is uncertain. The chain's CDR3 is CASRPGARTEAFF. CDR3 bases: TGTGCCAGCAGACCCGGTGCCCGGACTGAAGCTTTCTTT.